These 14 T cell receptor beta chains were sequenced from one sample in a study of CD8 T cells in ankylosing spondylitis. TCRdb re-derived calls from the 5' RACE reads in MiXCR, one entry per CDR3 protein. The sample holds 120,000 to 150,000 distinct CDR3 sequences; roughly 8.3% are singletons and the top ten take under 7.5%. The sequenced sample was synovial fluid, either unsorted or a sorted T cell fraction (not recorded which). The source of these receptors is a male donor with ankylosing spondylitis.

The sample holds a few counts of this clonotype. In nucleotides, the CDR3 is TGTGCCATACAGGGACAGCCAAACACTGAAGCTTTCTTT. It encodes CAIQGQPNTEAFF. This sequence joins TRBV30 and TRBJ1-1; 7 bases agree with TRBD1. Germline-derived CDR1 and CDR2 are GTSNPN and SVGIG (reference sequence). This CDR3 region has 13 residues. Germline trimming cut 8 bases from V and 2 bases from J; bases unmatched to any gene: 8. Variable domain in full (rest from reference TRBV30 and TRBJ1-1): SQTIHQWPATLVQPVGSPLSLECTVEGTSNPNLYWYRQAAGRGLQLLFYSVGIGQISSEVPQNLSASRPQDRQFILSSKKLLLSDSGFYLCAIQGQPNTEAFFGQGTRLTVV.

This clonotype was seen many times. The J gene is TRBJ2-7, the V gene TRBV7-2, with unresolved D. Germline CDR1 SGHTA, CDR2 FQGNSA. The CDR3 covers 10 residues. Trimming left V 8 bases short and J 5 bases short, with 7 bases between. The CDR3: CASGRDEQYF. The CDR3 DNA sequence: TGTGCCAGCGGTCGAGACGAGCAGTACTTC.

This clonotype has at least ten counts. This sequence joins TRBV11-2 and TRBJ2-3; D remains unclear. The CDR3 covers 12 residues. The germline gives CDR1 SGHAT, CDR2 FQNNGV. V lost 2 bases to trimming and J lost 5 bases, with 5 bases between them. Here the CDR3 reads CASSLWRDTQYF. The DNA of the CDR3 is TGTGCCAGCAGCTTATGGAGAGATACGCAGTATTTT.

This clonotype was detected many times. CDR3 amino acids: CASSLGRELVDTQYF. CDR3 coding DNA: TGTGCCAGCAGCTTAGGTCGGGAGTTAGTAGATACGCAGTATTTT. This chain uses TRBV7-2 with TRBJ2-3; perhaps TRBD2 as D (6 bases). CDR3 size: 15 residues. With 1 base removed from V and 5 bases from J, the gap between germline ends came to 13 bases. Per the germline V gene, CDR1 is SGHTA and CDR2 is FQGNSA.

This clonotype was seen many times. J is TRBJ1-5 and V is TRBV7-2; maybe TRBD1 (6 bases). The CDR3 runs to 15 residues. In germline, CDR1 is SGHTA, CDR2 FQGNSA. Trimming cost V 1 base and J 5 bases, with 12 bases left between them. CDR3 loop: CASSLEGRGDQPQHF. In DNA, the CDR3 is TGTGCCAGCAGCTTAGAAGGAAGGGGGGATCAGCCCCAGCATTTT.

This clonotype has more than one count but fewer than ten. DNA of the CDR3: TGCAGTGCTAGAGATGAAGGGGGGCAAAGCTACTACGAGCAGTACTTC. Translating gives CSARDEGGQSYYEQYF. The chain couples TRBV20-1 to TRBJ2-7; D is possibly TRBD1 or TRBD2 (6 bases each). Per the germline V gene, CDR1 is DFQATT and CDR2 is SNEGSKA (reference sequence). The germline V and J ends were trimmed by 0 bases and 3 bases, with 18 bases remaining between them. The CDR3 runs 16 residues.

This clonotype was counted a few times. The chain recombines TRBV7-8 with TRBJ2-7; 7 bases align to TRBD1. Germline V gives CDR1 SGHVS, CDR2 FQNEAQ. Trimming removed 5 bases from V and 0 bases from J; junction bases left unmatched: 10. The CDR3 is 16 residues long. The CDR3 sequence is CASSQEQGQISYEQYF. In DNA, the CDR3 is TGTGCCAGCAGCCAAGAGCAGGGACAGATCTCCTACGAGCAGTACTTC.

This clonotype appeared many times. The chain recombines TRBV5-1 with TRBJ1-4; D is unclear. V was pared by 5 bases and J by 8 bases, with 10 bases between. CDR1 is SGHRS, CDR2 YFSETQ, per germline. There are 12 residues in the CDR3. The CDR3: CASRGDGEKLFF. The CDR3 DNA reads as TGCGCCAGCAGGGGCGACGGCGAAAAACTGTTTTTT.

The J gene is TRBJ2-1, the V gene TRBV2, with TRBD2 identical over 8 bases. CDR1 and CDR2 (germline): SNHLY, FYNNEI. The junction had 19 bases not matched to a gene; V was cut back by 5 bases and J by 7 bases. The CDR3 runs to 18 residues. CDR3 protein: CASSPNRGGGTFRNEQFF. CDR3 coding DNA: TGTGCCAGCAGTCCCAACCGGGGGGGTGGAACCTTCCGGAATGAGCAGTTCTTC. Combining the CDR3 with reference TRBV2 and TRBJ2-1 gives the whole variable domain EPEVTQTPSHQVTQMGQEVILRCVPISNHLYFYWYRQILGQKVEFLVSFYNNEISEKSEIFDDQFSVERPDGSNFTLKIRSTKLEDSAMYFCASSPNRGGGTFRNEQFFGPGTRLTVL.

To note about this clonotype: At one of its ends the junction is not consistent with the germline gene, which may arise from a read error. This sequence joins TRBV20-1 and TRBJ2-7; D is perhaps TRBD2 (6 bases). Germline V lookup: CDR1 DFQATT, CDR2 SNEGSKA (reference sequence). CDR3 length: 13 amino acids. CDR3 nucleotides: TGCAGTGCTAGAGATCGGACTACCTACGGGCAGTACTTC. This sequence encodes CSARDRTTYGQYF.

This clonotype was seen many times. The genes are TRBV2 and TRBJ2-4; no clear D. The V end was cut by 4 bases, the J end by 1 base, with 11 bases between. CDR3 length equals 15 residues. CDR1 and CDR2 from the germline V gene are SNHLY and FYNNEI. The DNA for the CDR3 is TGTGCCAGCAGTGGATCGCTGGTGGCCAAAAACATTCAGTACTTC. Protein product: CASSGSLVAKNIQYF.

The CDR3 loop reads CASSMQQGASNQPQHF. CDR3 nucleotides: TGTGCCAGCAGCATGCAACAGGGGGCCTCGAATCAGCCCCAGCATTTT. The rearrangement joins TRBV6-1 to TRBJ1-5, with 9 bases matching TRBD1. Per the germline V gene, CDR1 is MNHNS and CDR2 is SASEGT. Germline trimming cut 6 bases from V and 4 bases from J; bases unmatched to any gene: 10. The CDR3 loop spans 16 amino acids.

DNA of the CDR3: TGTGCCATCACCCAGACAGGGGTCGATGGCTACACCTTC. Its translation: CAITQTGVDGYTF. This chain joins TRBV10-3 and TRBJ1-2, with 8 bases aligning to TRBD1. The germline V gene encodes CDR1 ENHRY and CDR2 SYGVKD. Trimming cost V 7 bases and J 6 bases; bases outside gene matches: 7. The CDR3 runs to 13 residues.

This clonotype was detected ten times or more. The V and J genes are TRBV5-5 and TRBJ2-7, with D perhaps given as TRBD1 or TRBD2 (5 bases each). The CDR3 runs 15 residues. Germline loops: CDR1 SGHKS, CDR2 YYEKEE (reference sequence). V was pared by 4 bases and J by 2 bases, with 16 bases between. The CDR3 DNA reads TGTGCCAGCAGCCTGCGGCCGGGGCCGGCCTACGAGCAGTACTTC. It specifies CASSLRPGPAYEQYF.